The clone carrying this T cell receptor beta chain was observed once. Its antigen is unknown. Relapse was seen in all patients after autologous stem cell transplantation, and brentuximab vedotin exposure was variable. The data are from a study of PD-1 blockade in classical Hodgkin lymphoma. Study-level points and caveats: The repertoire differences lack a defined cause, possibly disease activity or prior therapy.

Trimming took off 5 bases at V and 7 bases at J, with 6 bases between the two ends. CDR3 length equals 11 residues. Germline CDR1 and CDR2: SGHVS and FQNEAQ. Only in-frame clones appear in the TCRdb table, and some are missing; sequencing was by immunoSEQ multiplex PCR. The profile shows around 20,000 clones, roughly 89% of them singletons. This material consisted of peripheral blood mononuclear cells (PBMCs), taken before the second cycle of nivolumab. This chain uses TRBV7-8 with TRBJ2-1; D unresolved. The sequence was obtained from a human donor with classical Hodgkin lymphoma. The CDR3 is CASSPMNEQFF. In nucleotides, the CDR3 is TGTGCCAGCAGCCCGATGAATGAGCAGTTCTTC.